This TCR beta chain was obtained from a study of cytomegalovirus exposure and HLA in healthy donors (dated by TCRdb to between 2016 and 2019). For the study in its entirety: In an earlier analysis of some 610 of the donors, approximately 260 Gb of sequence data and 100 million or so unique TCR beta sequences from 150 million to 200 million T cells were reported. Rather than using new phenotypic data, the later analysis identified candidate immune exposures from TCR beta sequences and from how often those sequences occurred across donors. The number of typed donors differed by locus: roughly 629-640 for A, B, C, DRB1 and DQB1; some 500 for DQA1; approximately 610 for DPA1; and some 450 for DPB1. Donor age, sex, ethnicity and CMV serostatus were compiled alongside the repertoire data. On average, about 200,000 unique TCR beta nucleotide sequences were sequenced per donor among some 430 genotyped donors of the cohort, with roughly 18% of those sequences being non-productive. A later genetic analysis used genome-wide SNP genotypes for about three fifths of the 666 donors, treating that subset as a discovery cohort. All discovery cohort repertoires had been generated using a single sequencing platform. Among the roughly 380 genotyped donors, around 81% belonged to the genetic ancestry cluster associated with self-reported Caucasian donors. HLA typing covered class I and class II loci at four-digit resolution. Using immunosequencing, the study profiled T cell repertoires from some 670 subjects and related those repertoires to cytomegalovirus serostatus. Besides the first cohort of about 730 subjects, a separate validation cohort made up of about 120 different subjects was used. High-throughput TCR immunosequencing, statistical association of individual TCRs with disease status, and machine learning were combined to predict cytomegalovirus infection status. A later analysis re-analyzed previously published TCR beta repertoires from 500 to 700 donors and added high-resolution HLA genotyping to study TCR occurrence patterns. An earlier analysis of more than 450 of the donors used high-throughput TCR beta sequencing to judge whether each TCR beta V gene segment behaved as functional or pseudogenic. The study was designed to test whether signatures of past pathogen exposure could be identified by cataloging public T cell receptors. An early release covering 550 to 650 HLA-typed donors comprised about 300 gigabases of sequencing data and 65 million to 100 million unique TCR sequences. A handful of DR-DQ haplotypes were handled as single units for association and clustering because linkage in the cohort was strong.

Concerning this clone itself: Its antigen is not yet known. No qualities accompany the bases; no much larger clone lies one base away.

Preparation of the library involved the immunoSEQ multiplex PCR assay. For the multiplex PCR, a mixture combining 60 forward primers for TCR Vbeta segments and 13 reverse primers for TCR Jbeta segments was used. The CDR3 region of rearranged TCR beta genes was amplified from genomic DNA with a multiplex PCR assay. The Illumina HiSeq System was used to sequence the amplified TCR beta libraries as 87-base-pair reads. In the original analysis: A later analysis counted tens of millions of unique TCR beta chains across the 666 repertoires, and 9.5 million to 11 million of these chains were shared by at least two donors. Raw reads were error-corrected and collapsed into unique sequences with a nearest-neighbor algorithm that merged closely related sequences to remove PCR and sequencing errors. V, D and J gene segments were assigned by aligning CDR3 sequences to IMGT reference sequences. For a sequence to be retained, at least a six-nucleotide match to both a V gene segment and a J gene segment was required. Rearrangements were called productive when the CDR3 lacked stop codons and stayed in frame with V and J; all others were non-productive. CDR3 was defined by IMGT convention, running from the second conserved V-encoded cysteine to the conserved J-encoded phenylalanine. Sequences without an unambiguous match to a single V gene segment were excluded from the earlier analysis of a few hundred of the donors. In an earlier analysis of a few hundred of the donors, V segments were called functional above 56.7% productive rearrangements and were called segregating when the between-donor standard deviation exceeded 5%. A statistical classification framework was developed to diagnose cytomegalovirus status using the catalog of TCR beta chain sequences. In a later analysis, TCR nucleotide sequences were compared against IMGT/GENE-DB human TR gene sequences so that V and J genes could be assigned. A later analysis assigned CDR3 sequences and most-parsimonious VDJ recombination scenarios with the TCRdist pipeline. In a later analysis, each TCR beta chain was defined by its CDR3 amino acid sequence together with its V-gene family, and reads without a unique V-gene family were excluded. To address suspected cross-contamination and a sequencing artifact, a later analysis removed 550 to 750 highly shared, low-generation-probability nucleotide sequences. In a later analysis, a clonal expansion index was calculated for each public chain from normalized within-repertoire ranks of inferred template counts. Generation probabilities in a later analysis came from a VDJ recombination model fitted to out-of-frame rearrangements, and those results were checked against IGoR. Hypergeometric tests were used in a later analysis to score TCR-TCR, TCR-HLA and TCR-CMV co-occurrence, with a repertoire-size bias correction applied to the TCR pairs. A later analysis estimated false discovery rates by permuting HLA or CMV assignments 20 times. In a later analysis, co-occurring TCRs were grouped with DBSCAN, and TCRdist sequence similarity was added when clustering was performed within HLA-allele-positive subsets. Co-occurrence clustering excluded repertoires with fewer than 30,000 or more than 120,000 public chains, plus five with anomalous nucleotide sharing. TCRdb took over this immuneACCESS table, retaining in-frame rearrangements with V and J assigned. Such tables are incomplete; in checked studies, under half of the missing clones stem from an unresolved V gene, and the remainder is unexplained. V and J calls and clone size are as listed in that table; D and trimming were resolved from the DNA. In this sample the table shows around 140,000 clones, over 75% of which occur a single time. Of the sample, around 2.4% falls within the top ten clones.

The cohort consisted of 670 or so healthy bone marrow donors. All cohort members were sampled while nominally healthy, although unrecorded immune exposures were likely present. The donor was CMV seronegative and belonged to the group of several hundred seronegative cohort members. A peripheral blood sample was collected from each donor, and TCR beta sequencing was performed on peripheral blood mononuclear cells. Genomic DNA was extracted from the blood cell samples with the Qiagen DNeasy Blood Extraction Kit. Study-level results and caveats: An association between a missense DCLRE1C variant and V-gene and J-gene trimming of TCR beta chains was found in a later genetic analysis and replicated in an independent cohort. Correlated functional status among segregating V segments might reflect linkage disequilibrium, but an unknown experimental factor could not be ruled out. A group of highly shared sequence variants was considered likely to be a technical artifact of the sequencing pipeline. Most TCR sequences were seen in very few donors, while some public TCRs were found in many individuals. In a later analysis, the rate of TCR association differed among HLA loci, with DRB1 alleles having the most associated TCRs and HLA-C alleles having the fewest. The study gave a list of more than 150 TCR beta chains associated with cytomegalovirus. For the cohort, immune exposure information was limited to CMV serostatus. HLA typing was unavailable for some donors at each locus, so association tests used only the typed subset. Strong co-occurrence of HLA alleles, especially DR and DQ, made assigning TCR associations to individual alleles difficult. In a later analysis, about 16,000 TCR beta sequences were associated with specific HLA alleles at a false discovery rate of 0.05. Presence/absence analyses assumed roughly uniform sequencing depth across donors, an assumption that may not hold. An earlier analysis of around 500 of the donors showed that most TCR beta V segments appeared in productive rearrangements either about 87% or about 30% of the time, which broadly matched IMGT annotations. In a later genetic analysis, fewer N-insertions in productive TCRs were reported among donors in an Asian-associated ancestry cluster than the roughly 670-donor mean. Several of the top co-occurrence clusters appeared to be linked to parvovirus B19, influenza, CMV and Epstein-Barr virus, according to a later analysis. A further reported finding was that TCR beta sequences accurately predicted the HLA-A and HLA-B alleles for most subjects in the first cohort. In a later analysis, HLA-associated TCR beta chains showed more clonal expansion and lower generation probabilities than non-associated chains that were equally common. Most CMV-associated TCR beta chains appeared to be HLA-restricted in a later analysis, and the HLA associations seemed to be driven largely by CMV exposure. The classifier was reported to diagnose cytomegalovirus status with high specificity and sensitivity in both the original cohort and the validation cohort. A few of the identified cytomegalovirus-associated TCR beta chains were confirmed in vitro to be specific for cytomegalovirus antigens. In this cohort, only TCR beta chains were sequenced, and detectable features were limited by the absence of alpha or paired-chain data. The authors suggested that the approach could potentially be generalized to other disease states and immunological phenotypes. Because counts were too low, more than 15 rarely observed V segments, including chromosome 9 orphons, were excluded from the earlier analysis of around 590 of the donors.

Sequencing used PBMCs. The source is a male donor in good health and CMV-seronegative.

CDR3 protein: CASTDPRSSYEQYF. The bases read TGTGCCAGCACCGATCCTAGGAGCTCCTACGAGCAGTACTTC. The sequence links TRBV6-5 to TRBJ2-7; the D gene is not confidently resolved. The CDR3 spans 14 residues, from the cysteine through the phenylalanine. Of all the DNA, just the CDR3 is kept, 42 bases in frame from base 1. The germline V gene gives CDR1 as MNHEY and CDR2 as SVGAGI. V and J lose 7 bases and 0 bases, and a span of 13 bases separates them.